This TCR beta chain was sequenced in a study of blood T cell repertoires in COVID-19. The CDR3 length is 11 residues. Trimming left V 8 bases short and J 5 bases short, with 9 bases between. CDR1 and CDR2 (germline): KGHSH, LQKENI. This clone was detected once. As processed by the authors: Reference gene primer amplification yielded estimated nucleated cell counts. Some clones are missing from TCRdb's copy, which holds only in-frame ones; the method was immunoSEQ multiplex PCR. V and J calls and clone size come straight from that table; D and trimming were deduced from the DNA. Here the sample spans around 130,000 clones, about 92% being singletons.

The V call is TRBV18, the J call TRBJ2-5; D gene ambiguous. The TCR was taken from a man aged 55 to 70 with COVID-19, enrolled during active disease. The specimen sequenced was peripheral blood. CDR3 bases: TGTGCCAGCCTTTCTGAGGAGACCCAGTACTTC. It encodes CASLSEETQYF.